This TCR beta chain stems from a study of long-term antiretroviral therapy in people with HIV. Study observations and caveats: Information on adherence to ART, viral resistance or therapy changes was unavailable. HIV repertoires showed narrower CDR3 length ranges than controls. Collection of the blood took place between about 2004 and 2018. The ART regimens in use then may have been less effective than current ones.

Comment on this clone: No antigen is known for it.

Germline V lookup: CDR1 SGHRS, CDR2 YFSETQ. The V end lost 1 base, the J end lost 0 bases, and 1 base lay between the germline ends. The CDR3 is made up of 12 amino acids. Researchers ran immunoSEQ v3.0 at survey level. Per sample, sequencing targeted roughly 40,000-55,000 T-cell genomes. Here immunoSEQ multiplex PCR was the method, and the copy in TCRdb shows in-frame clones only, minus some. The table includes just under 20,000 clones, about 91% detected once. This sample comprised unsorted PBMCs, obtained 2.1 years after starting antiretroviral therapy. The gene calls are TRBV5-1 and TRBJ2-5; no firm D call. The sequence derives from a man aged 18 to 35 with HIV. Here the CDR3 reads CASSLYQETQYF. CDR3 sequence (DNA): TGCGCCAGCAGCTTGTACCAAGAGACCCAGTACTTC.